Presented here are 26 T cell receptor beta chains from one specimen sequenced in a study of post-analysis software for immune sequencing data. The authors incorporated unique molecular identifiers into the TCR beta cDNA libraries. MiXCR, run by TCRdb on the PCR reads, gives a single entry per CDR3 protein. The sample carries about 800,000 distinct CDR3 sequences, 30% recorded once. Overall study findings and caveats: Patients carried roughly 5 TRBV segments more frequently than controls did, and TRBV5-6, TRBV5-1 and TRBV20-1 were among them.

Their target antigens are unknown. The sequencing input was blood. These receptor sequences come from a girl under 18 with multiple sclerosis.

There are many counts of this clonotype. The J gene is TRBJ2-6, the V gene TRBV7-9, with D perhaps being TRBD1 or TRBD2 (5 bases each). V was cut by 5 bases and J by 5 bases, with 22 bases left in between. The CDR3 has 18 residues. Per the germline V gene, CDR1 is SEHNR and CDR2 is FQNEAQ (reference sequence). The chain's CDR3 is CASSATPGRGFRANVLTF. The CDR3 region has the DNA TGTGCCAGCAGCGCCACCCCGGGACGGGGATTTAGGGCCAACGTCCTGACTTTC.

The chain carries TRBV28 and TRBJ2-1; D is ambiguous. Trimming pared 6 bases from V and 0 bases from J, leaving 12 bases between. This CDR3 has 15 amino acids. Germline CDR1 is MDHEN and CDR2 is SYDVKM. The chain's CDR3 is CASRVGQGSYNEQFF. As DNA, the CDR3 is TGTGCCAGCAGGGTAGGGCAAGGCTCCTACAATGAGCAGTTCTTC. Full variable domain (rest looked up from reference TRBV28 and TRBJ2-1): DVKVTQSSRYLVKRTGEKVFLECVQDMDHENMFWYRQDPGLGLRLIYFSYDVKMKEKGDIPEGYSVSREKKERFSLILESASTNQTSMYLCASRVGQGSYNEQFFGPGTRLTVL.

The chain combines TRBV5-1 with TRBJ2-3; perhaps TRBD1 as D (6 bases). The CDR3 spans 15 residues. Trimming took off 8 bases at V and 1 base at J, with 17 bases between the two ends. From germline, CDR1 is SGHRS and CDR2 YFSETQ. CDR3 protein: CASTGRQDGTDTQYF. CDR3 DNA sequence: TGCGCCAGTACGGGGAGACAGGACGGCACAGATACGCAGTATTTT.

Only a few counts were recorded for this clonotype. The CDR3, as DNA: TGCAGTGCTAGAGATCTCCGCAGTATGATCTCCTACGAGCAGTACTTC. Translation gives CSARDLRSMISYEQYF. The chain is built from TRBV20-1 and TRBJ2-7; D is uncertain. Between the trimmed V and J ends, which lost 0 bases and 0 bases, there was a span of 15 bases. Germline V gene lookup returns CDR1 DFQATT and CDR2 SNEGSKA (reference sequence). The CDR3 is 16 residues long.

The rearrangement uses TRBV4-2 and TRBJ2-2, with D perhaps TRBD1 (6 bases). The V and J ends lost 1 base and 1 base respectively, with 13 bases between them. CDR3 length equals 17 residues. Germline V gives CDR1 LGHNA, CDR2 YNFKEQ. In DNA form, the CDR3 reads TGTGCCAGCAGCCAAGTTCGAGGACAGAGGAACACCGGGGAGCTGTTTTTT. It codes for CASSQVRGQRNTGELFF.

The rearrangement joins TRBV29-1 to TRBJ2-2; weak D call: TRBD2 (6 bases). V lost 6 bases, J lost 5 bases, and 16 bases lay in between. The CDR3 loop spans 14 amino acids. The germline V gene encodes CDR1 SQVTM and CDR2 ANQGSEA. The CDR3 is CSVPAGGPTGELFF. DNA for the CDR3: TGCAGCGTCCCCGCTGGAGGGCCTACCGGGGAGCTGTTTTTT.

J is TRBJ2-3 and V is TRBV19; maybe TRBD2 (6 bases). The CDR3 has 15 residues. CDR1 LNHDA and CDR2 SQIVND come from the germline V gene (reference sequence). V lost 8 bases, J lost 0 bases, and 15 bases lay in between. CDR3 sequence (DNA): TGTGCCAGTTGGGACCGGGGGTCTAGCACAGATACGCAGTATTTT. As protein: CASWDRGSSTDTQYF.

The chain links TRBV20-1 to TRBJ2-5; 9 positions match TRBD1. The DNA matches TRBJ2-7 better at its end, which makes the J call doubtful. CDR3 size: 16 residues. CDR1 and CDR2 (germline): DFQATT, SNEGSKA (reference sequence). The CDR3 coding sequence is TGCAGTGCTAGAGAGTCGGCAGCGGACAGGGGCCACGAGCAGTACTTC. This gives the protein CSARESAADRGHEQYF.

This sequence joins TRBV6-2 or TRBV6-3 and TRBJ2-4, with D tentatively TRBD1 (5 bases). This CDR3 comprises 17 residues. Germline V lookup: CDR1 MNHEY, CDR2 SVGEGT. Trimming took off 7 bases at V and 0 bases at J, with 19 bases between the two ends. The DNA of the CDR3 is TGTGCCAGCACTAAACAGGACGGTCTACTAGCCAAAAACATTCAGTACTTC. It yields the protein CASTKQDGLLAKNIQYF.

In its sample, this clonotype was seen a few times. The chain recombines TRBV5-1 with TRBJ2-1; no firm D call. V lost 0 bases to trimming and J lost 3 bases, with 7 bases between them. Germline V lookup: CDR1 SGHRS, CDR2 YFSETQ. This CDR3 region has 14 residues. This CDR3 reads CASSLVHGYNEQFF. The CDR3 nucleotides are TGCGCCAGCAGCTTGGTGCACGGCTACAATGAGCAGTTCTTC.

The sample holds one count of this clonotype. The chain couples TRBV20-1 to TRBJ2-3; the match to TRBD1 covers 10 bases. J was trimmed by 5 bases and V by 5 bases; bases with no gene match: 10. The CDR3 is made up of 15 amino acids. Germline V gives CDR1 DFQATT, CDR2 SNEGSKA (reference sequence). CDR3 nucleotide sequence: TGCAGTGCTGGGGGGGACAGGGGAACAATAGATACGCAGTATTTT. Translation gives CSAGGDRGTIDTQYF.

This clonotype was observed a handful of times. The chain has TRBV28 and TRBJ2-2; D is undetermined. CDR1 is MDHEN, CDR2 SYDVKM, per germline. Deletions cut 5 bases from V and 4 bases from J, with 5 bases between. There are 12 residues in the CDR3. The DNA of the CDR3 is TGTGCCAGCAGTCCTGTCACCGGGGAGCTGTTTTTT. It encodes CASSPVTGELFF.

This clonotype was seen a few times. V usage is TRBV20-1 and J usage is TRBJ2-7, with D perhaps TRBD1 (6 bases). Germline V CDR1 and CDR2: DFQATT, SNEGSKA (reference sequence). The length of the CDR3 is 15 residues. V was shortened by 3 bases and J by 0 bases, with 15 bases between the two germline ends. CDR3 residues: CSASPGALSSYEQYF. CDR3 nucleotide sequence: TGCAGTGCTAGTCCAGGGGCCCTCTCCTCCTACGAGCAGTACTTC.

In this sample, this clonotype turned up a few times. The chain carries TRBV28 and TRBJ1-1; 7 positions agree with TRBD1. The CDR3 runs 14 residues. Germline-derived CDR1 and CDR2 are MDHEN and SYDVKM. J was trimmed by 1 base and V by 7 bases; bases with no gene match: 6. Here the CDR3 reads CASTRDRANTEAFF. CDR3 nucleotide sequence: TGTGCCAGCACCAGAGACAGGGCGAACACTGAAGCTTTCTTT.

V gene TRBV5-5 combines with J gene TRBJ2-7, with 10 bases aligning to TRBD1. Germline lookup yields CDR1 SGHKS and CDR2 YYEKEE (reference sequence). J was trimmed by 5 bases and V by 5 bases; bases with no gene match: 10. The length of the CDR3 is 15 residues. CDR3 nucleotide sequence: TGTGCCAGCAGTTTTACCGGGACAGGGGTCGACGAGCAGTACTTC. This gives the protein CASSFTGTGVDEQYF.

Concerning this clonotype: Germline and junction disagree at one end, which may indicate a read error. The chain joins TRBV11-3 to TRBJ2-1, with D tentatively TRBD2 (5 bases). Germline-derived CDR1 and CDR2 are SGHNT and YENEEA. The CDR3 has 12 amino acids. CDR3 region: CASSFDYNGQFF. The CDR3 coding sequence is TGTGCCAGCAGCTTTGACTACAATGGGCAGTTCTTC.

CDR3 region: CSAYRLGENTEAFF. The DNA of the CDR3 is TGCAGTGCTTACAGGTTGGGGGAGAACACTGAAGCTTTCTTT. The chain employs TRBV20-1 and TRBJ1-1; a weak D match, TRBD1 (5 bases). V dropped 5 bases and J dropped 1 base, with 14 bases sitting between them. The CDR3 runs 14 residues. The germline V gene encodes CDR1 DFQATT and CDR2 SNEGSKA (reference sequence).

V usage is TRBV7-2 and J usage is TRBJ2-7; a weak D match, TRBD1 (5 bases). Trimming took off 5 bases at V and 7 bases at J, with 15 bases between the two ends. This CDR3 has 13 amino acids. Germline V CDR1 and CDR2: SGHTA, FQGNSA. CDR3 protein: CASSQVMGREQYF. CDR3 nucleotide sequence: TGTGCCAGCAGCCAAGTCATGGGGCGTGAGCAGTACTTC.

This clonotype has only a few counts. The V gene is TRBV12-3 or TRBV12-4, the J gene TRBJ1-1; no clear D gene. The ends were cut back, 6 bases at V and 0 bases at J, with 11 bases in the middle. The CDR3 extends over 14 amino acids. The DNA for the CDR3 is TGTGCCAGCAGGATGCGACCTATGAACACTGAAGCTTTCTTT. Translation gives CASRMRPMNTEAFF.

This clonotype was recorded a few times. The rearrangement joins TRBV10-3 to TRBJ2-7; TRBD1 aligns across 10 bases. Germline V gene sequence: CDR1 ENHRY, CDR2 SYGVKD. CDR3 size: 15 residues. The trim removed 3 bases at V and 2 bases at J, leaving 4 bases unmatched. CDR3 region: CAISDPGTGAYEQYF. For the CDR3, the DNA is TGTGCCATCAGTGACCCCGGGACAGGGGCCTACGAGCAGTACTTC.

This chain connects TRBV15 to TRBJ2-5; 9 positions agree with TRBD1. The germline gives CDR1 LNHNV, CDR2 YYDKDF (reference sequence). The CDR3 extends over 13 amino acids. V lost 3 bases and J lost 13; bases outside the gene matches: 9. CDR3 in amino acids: CATSSVPGQGSYF. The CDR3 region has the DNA TGTGCCACCAGCAGTGTCCCGGGACAGGGTTCGTACTTC.

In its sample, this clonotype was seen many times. The CDR3 region is CSVAPFWDYEQYF. The CDR3 coding sequence is TGCAGCGTTGCGCCGTTTTGGGACTACGAGCAGTACTTC. The V and J genes are TRBV29-1 and TRBJ2-7; D gene unclear. The germline V gene has CDR1 SQVTM and CDR2 ANQGSEA. The CDR3 loop spans 13 amino acids. Trimming removed 4 bases from V and 3 bases from J, with 13 bases in between.

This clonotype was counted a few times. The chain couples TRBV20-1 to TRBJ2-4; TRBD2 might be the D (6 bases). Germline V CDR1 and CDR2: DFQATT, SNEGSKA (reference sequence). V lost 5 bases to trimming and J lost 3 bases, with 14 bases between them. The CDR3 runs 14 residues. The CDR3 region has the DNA TGCAGTGCTTGGCCGGCGGAGGGCAAAAACATTCAGTACTTC. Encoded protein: CSAWPAEGKNIQYF.

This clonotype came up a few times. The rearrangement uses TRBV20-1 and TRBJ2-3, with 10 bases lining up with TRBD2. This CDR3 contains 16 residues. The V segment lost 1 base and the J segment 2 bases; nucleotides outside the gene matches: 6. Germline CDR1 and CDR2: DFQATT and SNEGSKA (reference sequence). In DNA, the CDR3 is TGCAGTGCTAGAGTAGGGCTAGCGGGAGACACAGATACGCAGTATTTT. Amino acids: CSARVGLAGDTDTQYF.

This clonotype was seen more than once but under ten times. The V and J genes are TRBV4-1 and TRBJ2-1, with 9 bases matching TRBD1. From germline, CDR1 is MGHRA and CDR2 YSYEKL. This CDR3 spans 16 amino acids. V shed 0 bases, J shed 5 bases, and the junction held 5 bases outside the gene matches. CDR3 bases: TGCGCCAGCAGCCAAGAAGGGACAGGGTGGAACAATGAGCAGTTCTTC. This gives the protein CASSQEGTGWNNEQFF.

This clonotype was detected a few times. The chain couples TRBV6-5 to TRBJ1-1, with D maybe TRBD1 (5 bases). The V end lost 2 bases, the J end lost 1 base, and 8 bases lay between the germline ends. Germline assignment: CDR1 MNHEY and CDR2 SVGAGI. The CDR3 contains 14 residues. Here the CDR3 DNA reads TGTGCCAGCAGTTACACAGGTACGAACACTGAAGCTTTCTTT. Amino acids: CASSYTGTNTEAFF.